The text below deals with one TCR beta chain. Its target antigen remains unknown. This sample was included in a study of monozygotic twins with inflammatory bowel disease (dated by TCRdb to between 2018 and 2021). About the investigation overall: The complete study included approximately 30 monozygotic twin pairs: 19 IBD-discordant Danish pairs and nine German pairs, of which four were IBD-concordant and five were IBD-discordant. The search for disease-associated traits relied mainly on comparing IBD patients with their genetically identical healthy co-twins within discordant pairs. Each individual had, on average, about 151 000 unique TCRalpha sequences and 181 000 unique TCRbeta sequences available for analysis.

From each donor, a roughly 2.6 ml peripheral blood sample was collected into PAXgene tubes and stored at -80 degrees C. Without T cell sorting, total RNA was isolated from whole blood using the PAXgene blood miRNA kit on an automated QIAcube. Peripheral blood from monozygotic twin pairs who were concordant or discordant for inflammatory bowel disease underwent deep TCRalpha and TCRbeta repertoire profiling using unique molecular barcoding. Smoking habits were recorded for all twin pairs, and each individual was classified as a current, former or never smoker. The method behind the library was 5' RACE. The input for every TCR library was around 3,600 ng of total RNA. For each sample, cDNA synthesis was carried out in eight separate reactions using SMARTScribe reverse transcriptase. During cDNA synthesis, template switching introduced unique molecular identifiers that contained a 6-nucleotide sample barcode. TCRalpha and TCRbeta cDNA was amplified in two nested PCRs of 16 and 9 cycles, and bead purification was carried out after each PCR. Before amplification, the cDNA was both treated with uracil DNA-glycosylase and purified with the QIAquick PCR purification kit. The second PCR was the step at which Illumina TruSeq-compatible adapters and sample-specific barcodes were added. Library quality and concentration were assessed using TapeStation and Qubit, and 5 to 6 ng of each library was pooled. Pooled libraries were sequenced on an Illumina HiSeq2500 single-index Rapid Run with 2 x 100 bp reads and custom sequencing primers. In the authors' own workflow: MiGEC version 1.2.6 was used for UMI-based consensus assembly to correct PCR and sequencing errors. MiXCR version 2.1.1 handled V(D)J alignment, clonotype assembly and CDR3 extraction. To normalise gene usage, clonotype sharing and MAIT/NKT TCR abundance, the analysis used the top 1000, 10 000 and 20 000 clonotypes per sample. Diversity was computed as the inverse Simpson index with the vegan R package after downsampling to 27 000 UMIs. Paired Mann-Whitney U tests were applied to discordant twin pairs, with Benjamini-Hochberg correction for multiple testing. Reprocessed by TCRdb, the reads give a single entry per CDR3 protein sequence, without DNA. TCRdb, not the original authors, processed these V and J calls. This sample's records show about 210,000 distinct CDR3 sequences. Around 7.7% of the sample is held by the ten biggest clonotypes.

Paper-wide results and their limitations: No single strong signal or clonotype linked to IBD turned up in the results, so the idea that one exists was not supported. Background noise and inter-individual variability may have been introduced into the repertoires by the differing immunosuppressive treatments among patients. A decrease in TCRbeta repertoire diversity, as measured by inverse Simpson index, was observed in IBD patients compared with their healthy co-twins. The analysis was unable to tell different T cell subtypes apart. Compared with healthy twins, IBD patients shared fewer clonotypes with other individuals, and the difference was most pronounced in patients with signs of disease activity. Repertoire similarity did not differ between concordant and discordant twins, which could be due to limited statistical power.

The germline V gene yields ENHRY for CDR1 and SYGVKD for CDR2. There are 13 amino acids in the CDR3, from cysteine to phenylalanine inclusive. The DNA sequence is not available. The sequence was obtained from a human donor with ulcerative colitis or Crohn's disease, or a healthy co-twin of an affected twin (not recorded which). The rearrangement combines TRBV10-3 with TRBJ2-7; TCRdb names TRBD1, which stays unverified in the absence of DNA. Sequencing was done on a sample of blood. The CDR3 reads CATNPPQVKEQYF.